This TCR beta chain is from a study of T cells in Graves' hyperthyroidism and ophthalmopathy. The ends lost 4 bases at V and 4 bases at J; junction bases unmatched: 9. Germline V gives CDR1 MGHDK, CDR2 SYGVNS. The CDR3 runs to 16 residues. Amplified TCR beta CDR3 regions derived from RNA transcripts. The HTBI primer set served for first-round RT-PCR of the TCR CDR3. TCRdb analysed the multiplex PCR reads with MiXCR anew, one entry per CDR3 protein. The sample holds 150,000 or so distinct CDR3 sequences; 8% to 9.5% are singletons and the top ten take approximately 20%. The origin of this receptor is a woman younger than 35 with Graves' hyperthyroidism that later progressed to Graves' ophthalmopathy. The sample consisted of blood. V usage is TRBV25-1 and J usage is TRBJ2-2, with 7 nucleotides matching TRBD1. The CDR3 sequence is CASSGETYRGTGELFF. DNA for the CDR3: TGTGCCAGCAGTGGGGAAACTTACAGGGGCACCGGGGAGCTGTTTTTT.